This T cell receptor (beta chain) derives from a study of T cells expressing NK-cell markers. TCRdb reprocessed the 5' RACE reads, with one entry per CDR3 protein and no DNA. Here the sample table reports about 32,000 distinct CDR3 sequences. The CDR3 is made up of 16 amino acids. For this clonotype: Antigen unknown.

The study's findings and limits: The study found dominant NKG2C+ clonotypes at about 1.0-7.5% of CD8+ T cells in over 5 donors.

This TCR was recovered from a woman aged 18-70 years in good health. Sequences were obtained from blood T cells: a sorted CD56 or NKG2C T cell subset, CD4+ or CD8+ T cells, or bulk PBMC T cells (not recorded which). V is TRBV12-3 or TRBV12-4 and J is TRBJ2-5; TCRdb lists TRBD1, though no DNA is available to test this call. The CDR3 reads CASRLGGRGHQETQYF.